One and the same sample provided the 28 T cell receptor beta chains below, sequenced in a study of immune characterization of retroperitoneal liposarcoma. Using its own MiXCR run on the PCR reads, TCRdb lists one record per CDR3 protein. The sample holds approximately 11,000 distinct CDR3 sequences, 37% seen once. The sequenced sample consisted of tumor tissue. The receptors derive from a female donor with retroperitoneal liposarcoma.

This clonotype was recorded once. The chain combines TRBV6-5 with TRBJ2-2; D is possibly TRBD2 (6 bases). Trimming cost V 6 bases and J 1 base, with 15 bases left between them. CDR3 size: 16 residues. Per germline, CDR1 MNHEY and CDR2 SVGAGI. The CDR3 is CASRAQEGWNTGELFF. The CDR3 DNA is TGTGCCAGCAGGGCTCAGGAGGGCTGGAACACCGGGGAGCTGTTTTTT.

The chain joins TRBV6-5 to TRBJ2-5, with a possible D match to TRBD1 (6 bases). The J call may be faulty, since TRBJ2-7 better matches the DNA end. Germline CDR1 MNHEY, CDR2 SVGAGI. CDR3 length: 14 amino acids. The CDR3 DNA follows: TGTGCCAGCGGGAAAATGACAGGACCCTACGAGCAGTACTTC. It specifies CASGKMTGPYEQYF.

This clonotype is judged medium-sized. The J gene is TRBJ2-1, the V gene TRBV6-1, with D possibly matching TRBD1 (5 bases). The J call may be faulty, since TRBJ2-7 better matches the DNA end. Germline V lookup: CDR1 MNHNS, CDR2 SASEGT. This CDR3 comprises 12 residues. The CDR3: CASRDSSREQYF. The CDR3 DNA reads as TGTGCCAGCAGAGACAGTTCCCGTGAGCAGTACTTC.

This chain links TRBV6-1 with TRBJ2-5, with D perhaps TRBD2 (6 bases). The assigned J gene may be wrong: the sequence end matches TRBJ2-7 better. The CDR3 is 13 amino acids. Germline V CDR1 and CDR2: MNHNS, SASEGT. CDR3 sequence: CASSRTDYYEQYF. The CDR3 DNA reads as TGTGCCAGCAGTAGGACGGACTACTACGAGCAGTACTTC.

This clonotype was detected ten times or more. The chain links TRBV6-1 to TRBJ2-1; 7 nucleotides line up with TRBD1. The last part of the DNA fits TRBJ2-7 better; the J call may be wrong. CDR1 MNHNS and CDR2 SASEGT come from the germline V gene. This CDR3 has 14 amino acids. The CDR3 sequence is CASSLGTVYNEQYF. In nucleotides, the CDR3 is TGTGCCAGCAGTTTAGGGACAGTCTACAATGAGCAGTACTTC.

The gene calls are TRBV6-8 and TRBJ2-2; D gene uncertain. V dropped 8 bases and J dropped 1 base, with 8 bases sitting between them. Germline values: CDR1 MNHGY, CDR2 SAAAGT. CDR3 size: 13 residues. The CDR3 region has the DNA TGTGCCAGCGGCCGGAGGAACACCGGGGAGCTGTTTTTT. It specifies CASGRRNTGELFF.

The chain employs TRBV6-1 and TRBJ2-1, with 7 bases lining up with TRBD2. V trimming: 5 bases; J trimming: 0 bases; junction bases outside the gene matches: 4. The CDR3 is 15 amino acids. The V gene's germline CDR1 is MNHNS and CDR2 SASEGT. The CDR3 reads CASSLGTISYNEQFF. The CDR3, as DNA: TGTGCCAGCAGTTTGGGGACTATCTCCTACAATGAGCAGTTCTTC.

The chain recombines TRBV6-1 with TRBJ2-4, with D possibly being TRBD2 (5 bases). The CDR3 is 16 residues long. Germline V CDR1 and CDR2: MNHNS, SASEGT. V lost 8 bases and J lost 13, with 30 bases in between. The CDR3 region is CASVGSGVRMKNEQYF. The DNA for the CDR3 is TGTGCCAGCGTGGGGAGTGGGGTCAGGATGAAAAATGAGCAGTACTTC.

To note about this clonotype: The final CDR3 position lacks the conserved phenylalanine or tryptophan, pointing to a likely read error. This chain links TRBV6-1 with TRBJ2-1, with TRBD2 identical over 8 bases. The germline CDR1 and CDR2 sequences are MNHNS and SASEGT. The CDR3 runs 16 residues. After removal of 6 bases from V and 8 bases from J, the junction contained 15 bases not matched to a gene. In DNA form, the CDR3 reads TGTGCCAGCAGCCCCCAGGTGACGGGAGGGGTAGATGAGCAGTTCTTA. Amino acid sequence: CASSPQVTGGVDEQFL.

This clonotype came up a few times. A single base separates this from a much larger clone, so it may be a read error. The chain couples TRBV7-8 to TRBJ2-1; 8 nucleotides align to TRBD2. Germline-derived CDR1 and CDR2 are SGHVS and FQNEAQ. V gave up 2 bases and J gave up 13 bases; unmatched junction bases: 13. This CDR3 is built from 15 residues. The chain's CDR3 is CASSLSVETGGGQFF. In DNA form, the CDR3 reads TGTGCCAGCAGCTTAAGCGTGGAAACGGGGGGGGGCCAGTTCTTC.

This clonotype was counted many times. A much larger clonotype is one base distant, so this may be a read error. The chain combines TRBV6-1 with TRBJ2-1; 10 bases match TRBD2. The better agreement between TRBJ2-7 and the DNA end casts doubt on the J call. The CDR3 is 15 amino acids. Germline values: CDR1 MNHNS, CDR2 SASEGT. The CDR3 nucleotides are TGTGCCAGCAGTGATTTGAGCGGGGGGGCCAATGAGCAGTACTTC. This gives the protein CASSDLSGGANEQYF.

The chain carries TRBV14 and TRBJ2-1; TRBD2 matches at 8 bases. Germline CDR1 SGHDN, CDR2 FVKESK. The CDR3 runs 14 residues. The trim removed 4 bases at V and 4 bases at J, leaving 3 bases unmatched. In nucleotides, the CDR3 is TGTGCCAGCAGCCTAAGCGGGAGATACAATGAGCAGTTCTTC. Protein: CASSLSGRYNEQFF.

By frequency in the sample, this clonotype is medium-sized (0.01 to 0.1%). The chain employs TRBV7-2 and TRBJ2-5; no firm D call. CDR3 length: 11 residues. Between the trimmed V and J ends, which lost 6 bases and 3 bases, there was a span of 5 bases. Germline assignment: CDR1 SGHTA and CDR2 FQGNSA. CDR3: CASSIKETQYF. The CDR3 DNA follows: TGTGCCAGCAGTATTAAAGAGACCCAGTACTTC.

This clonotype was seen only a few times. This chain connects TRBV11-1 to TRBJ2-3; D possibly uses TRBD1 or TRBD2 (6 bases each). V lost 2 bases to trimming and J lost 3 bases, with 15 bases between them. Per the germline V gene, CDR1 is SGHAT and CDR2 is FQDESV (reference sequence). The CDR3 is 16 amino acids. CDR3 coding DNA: TGTGCCAGCAGCTTAACAGGCACAGGGAGGACAGATACGCAGTATTTT. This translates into CASSLTGTGRTDTQYF. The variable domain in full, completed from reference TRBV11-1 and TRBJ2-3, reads EAEVAQSPRYKITEKSQAVAFWCDPISGHATLYWYRQILGQGPELLVQFQDESVVDDSQLPKDRFSAERLKGVDSTLKIQPAELGDSAMYLCASSLTGTGRTDTQYFGPGTRLTVL.

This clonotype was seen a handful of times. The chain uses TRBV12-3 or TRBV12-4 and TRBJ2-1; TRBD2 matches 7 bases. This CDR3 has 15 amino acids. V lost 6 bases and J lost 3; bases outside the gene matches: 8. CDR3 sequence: CASRAGLQIYNEQFF. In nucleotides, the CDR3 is TGTGCCAGCAGAGCGGGACTACAAATCTACAATGAGCAGTTCTTC.

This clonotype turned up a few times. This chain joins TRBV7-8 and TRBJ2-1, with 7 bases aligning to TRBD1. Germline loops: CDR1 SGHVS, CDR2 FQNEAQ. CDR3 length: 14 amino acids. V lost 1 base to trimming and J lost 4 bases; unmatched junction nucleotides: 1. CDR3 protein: CASSLGQGYNEQFF. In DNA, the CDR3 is TGTGCCAGCAGCTTAGGACAGGGATACAATGAGCAGTTCTTC.

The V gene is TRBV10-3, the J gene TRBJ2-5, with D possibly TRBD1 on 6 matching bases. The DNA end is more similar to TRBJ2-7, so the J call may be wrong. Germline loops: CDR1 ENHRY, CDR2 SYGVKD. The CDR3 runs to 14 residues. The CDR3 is CASRAQGALYEQYF. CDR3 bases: TGTGCCAGCAGAGCACAGGGCGCCCTATACGAGCAGTACTTC.

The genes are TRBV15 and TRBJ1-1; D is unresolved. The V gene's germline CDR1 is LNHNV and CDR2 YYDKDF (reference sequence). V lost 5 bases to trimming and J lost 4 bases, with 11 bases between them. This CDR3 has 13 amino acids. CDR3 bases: TGTGCCACCAGCGAGCCAGGTTTCACTGAAGCTTTCTTT. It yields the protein CATSEPGFTEAFF.

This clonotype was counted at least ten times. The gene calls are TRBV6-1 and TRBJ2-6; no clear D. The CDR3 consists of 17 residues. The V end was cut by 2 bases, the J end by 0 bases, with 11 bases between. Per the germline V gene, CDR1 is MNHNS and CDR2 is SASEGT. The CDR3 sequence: CASSELVEDSGANVLTF. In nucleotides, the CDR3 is TGTGCCAGCAGTGAACTTGTCGAAGACTCTGGGGCCAACGTCCTGACTTTC.

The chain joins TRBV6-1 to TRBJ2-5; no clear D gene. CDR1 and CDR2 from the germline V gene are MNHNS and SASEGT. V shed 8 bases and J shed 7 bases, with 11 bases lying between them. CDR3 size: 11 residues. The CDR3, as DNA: TGTGCCAGCCTCTCAGTCGGGACCCAGTACTTC. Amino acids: CASLSVGTQYF.

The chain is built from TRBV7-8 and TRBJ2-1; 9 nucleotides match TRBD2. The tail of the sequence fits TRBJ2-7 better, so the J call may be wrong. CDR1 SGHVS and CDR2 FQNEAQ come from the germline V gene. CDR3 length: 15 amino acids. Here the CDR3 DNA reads TGTGCCAGCAGCGCAGGGACTAGCTCCTACAATGAGCAGTACTTC. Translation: CASSAGTSSYNEQYF.

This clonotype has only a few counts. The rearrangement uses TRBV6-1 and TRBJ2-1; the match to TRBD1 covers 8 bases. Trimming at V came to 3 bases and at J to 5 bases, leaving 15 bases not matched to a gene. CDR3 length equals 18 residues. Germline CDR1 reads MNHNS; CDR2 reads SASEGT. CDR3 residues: CASSERMLGQGVNNEQFF. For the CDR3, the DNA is TGTGCCAGCAGTGAGCGAATGTTAGGACAGGGTGTCAACAATGAGCAGTTCTTC.

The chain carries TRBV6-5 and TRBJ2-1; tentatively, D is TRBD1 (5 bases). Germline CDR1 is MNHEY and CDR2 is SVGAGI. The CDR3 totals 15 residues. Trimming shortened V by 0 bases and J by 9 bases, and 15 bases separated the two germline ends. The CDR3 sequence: CASSYSPSGAFEQFF. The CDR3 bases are TGTGCCAGCAGTTACTCGCCTAGTGGGGCATTTGAGCAGTTCTTC.

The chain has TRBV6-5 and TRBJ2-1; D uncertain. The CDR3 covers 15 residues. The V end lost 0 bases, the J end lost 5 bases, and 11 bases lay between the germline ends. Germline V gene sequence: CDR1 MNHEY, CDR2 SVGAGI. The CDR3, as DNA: TGTGCCAGCAGTTACTCGGCTAGAGCGAACAATGAGCAGTTCTTC. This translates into CASSYSARANNEQFF.

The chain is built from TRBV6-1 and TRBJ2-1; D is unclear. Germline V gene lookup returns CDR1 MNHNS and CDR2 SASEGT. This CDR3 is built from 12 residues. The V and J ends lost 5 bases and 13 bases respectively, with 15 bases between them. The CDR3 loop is CASSLYQETQFF. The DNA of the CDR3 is TGTGCCAGCAGTCTCTATCAAGAGACCCAGTTCTTC.

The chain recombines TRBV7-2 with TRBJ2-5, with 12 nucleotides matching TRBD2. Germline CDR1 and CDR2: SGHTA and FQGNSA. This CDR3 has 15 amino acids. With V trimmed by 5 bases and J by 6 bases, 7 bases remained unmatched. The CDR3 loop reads CASSADLAGGKTQYF. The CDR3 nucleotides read TGTGCCAGCAGCGCCGATCTAGCGGGGGGGAAGACCCAGTACTTC.

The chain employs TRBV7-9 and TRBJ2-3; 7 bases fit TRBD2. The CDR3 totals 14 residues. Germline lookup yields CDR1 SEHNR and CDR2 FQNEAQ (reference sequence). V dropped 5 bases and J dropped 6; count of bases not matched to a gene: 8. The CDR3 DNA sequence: TGTGCCAGCAGCGGTACGGCGGGAGCGGATACGCAGTATTTT. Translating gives CASSGTAGADTQYF. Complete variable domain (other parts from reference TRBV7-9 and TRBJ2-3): DTGVSQNPRHKITKRGQNVTFRCDPISEHNRLYWYRQTLGQGPEFLTYFQNEAQLEKSRLLSDRFSAERPKGSFSTLEIQRTEQGDSAMYLCASSGTAGADTQYFGPGTRLTVL.

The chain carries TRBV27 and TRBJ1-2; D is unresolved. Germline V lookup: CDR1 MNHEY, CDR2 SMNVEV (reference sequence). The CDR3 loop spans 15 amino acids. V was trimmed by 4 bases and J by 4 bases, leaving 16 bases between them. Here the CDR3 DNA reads TGTGCCAGCAGTTCTTCTCCCTGGCACGGCTATGGCTACACCTTC. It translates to CASSSSPWHGYGYTF.